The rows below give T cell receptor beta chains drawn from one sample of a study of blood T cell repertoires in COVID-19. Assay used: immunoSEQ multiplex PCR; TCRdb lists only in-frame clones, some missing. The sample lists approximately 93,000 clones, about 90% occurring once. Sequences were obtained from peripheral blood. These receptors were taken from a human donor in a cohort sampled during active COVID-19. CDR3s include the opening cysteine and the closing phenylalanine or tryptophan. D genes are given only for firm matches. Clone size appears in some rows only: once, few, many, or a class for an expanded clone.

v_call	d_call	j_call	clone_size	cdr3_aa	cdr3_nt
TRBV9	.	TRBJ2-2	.	CASSKRGQANTGELFF	TGTGCCAGCAGCAAAAGAGGACAAGCGAACACCGGGGAGCTGTTTTTT
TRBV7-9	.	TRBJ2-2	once	CASSLRRDRNTGELFF	TGTGCCAGCAGCCTTAGGCGGGATCGGAACACCGGGGAGCTGTTTTTT
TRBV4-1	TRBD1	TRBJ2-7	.	CASSPGQGFYEQYF	TGCGCCAGCAGCCCGGGACAGGGCTTCTACGAGCAGTACTTC
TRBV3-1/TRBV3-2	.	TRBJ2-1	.	CASSHGLSVREQFF	TGTGCCAGCAGCCATGGACTCTCCGTGAGAGAGCAGTTCTTC
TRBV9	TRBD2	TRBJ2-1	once	CASSVGLAGAIGEQFF	TGTGCCAGCAGCGTAGGACTAGCGGGAGCCATAGGTGAGCAGTTCTTC
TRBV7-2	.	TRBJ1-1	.	CASSLNTEAFF	TGTGCCAGCTCCTTGAACACTGAAGCTTTCTTT
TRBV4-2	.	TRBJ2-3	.	CASSHQADTQYF	TGTGCCAGCAGCCATCAGGCAGATACGCAGTATTTT
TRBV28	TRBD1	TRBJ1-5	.	CASSLLGQGGQPQHF	TGTGCCAGCAGTTTATTGGGACAGGGAGGACAGCCCCAGCATTTT
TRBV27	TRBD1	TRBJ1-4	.	CASSRQGREKLFF	TGTGCCAGCAGCAGACAGGGGCGGGAAAAACTGTTTTTT
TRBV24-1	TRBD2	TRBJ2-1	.	CATSDRTSGRPSYNEQFF	TGTGCCACCAGTGATCGGACTAGCGGGAGGCCCTCCTACAATGAGCAGTTCTTC
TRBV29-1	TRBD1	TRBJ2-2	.	CSVESDRGLVGELFF	TGCAGCGTTGAGAGCGACAGGGGGCTGGTCGGGGAGCTGTTTTTT
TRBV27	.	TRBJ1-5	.	CASGQNQPQHF	TGTGCCAGCGGCCAGAATCAGCCCCAGCATTTT
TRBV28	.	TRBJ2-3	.	CASRSGSTDTQYF	TGTGCCAGCAGAAGCGGTAGCACAGATACGCAGTATTTT
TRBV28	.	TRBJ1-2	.	CASSLWSGGYTF	TGTGCCAGCAGTTTATGGAGCGGTGGCTACACCTTC
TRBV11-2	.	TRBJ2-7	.	CASSFKLAYEQYF	TGTGCCAGCAGCTTCAAATTAGCCTACGAGCAGTACTTC
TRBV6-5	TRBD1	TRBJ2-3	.	CASSSWDRITDTQYF	TGTGCCAGCAGTTCTTGGGACAGGATCACAGATACGCAGTATTTT
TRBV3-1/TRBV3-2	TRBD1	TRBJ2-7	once	CASSQDGTGVYEQYF	TGTGCCAGCAGCCAAGATGGGACAGGGGTATACGAGCAGTACTTC
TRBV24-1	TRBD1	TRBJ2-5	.	CATSGFDRGPWETQYF	TGTGCCACCAGTGGTTTTGACAGGGGGCCGTGGGAGACCCAGTACTTC
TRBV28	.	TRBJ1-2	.	CASSIEVGAPYGYTF	TGTGCCAGCAGCATAGAGGTCGGAGCCCCTTATGGCTACACCTTC
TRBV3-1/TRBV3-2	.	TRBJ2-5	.	CASQGHPGETQYF	TGTGCCAGCCAAGGCCACCCGGGAGAGACCCAGTACTTC
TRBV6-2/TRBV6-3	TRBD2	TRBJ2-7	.	CASSYGSREGYEQYF	TGTGCCAGCAGTTACGGGTCGCGGGAGGGCTACGAGCAGTACTTC
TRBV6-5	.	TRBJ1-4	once	CASSGRADSEKLFF	TGTGCCAGCAGCGGAAGAGCTGATAGCGAAAAACTGTTTTTT
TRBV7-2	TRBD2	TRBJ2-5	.	CASSSTGLAGGWETQYF	TGTGCCAGCAGCTCCACAGGGCTAGCGGGAGGGTGGGAGACCCAGTACTTC
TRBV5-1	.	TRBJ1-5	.	CASSPGVGNQPQHF	TGCGCCAGCAGCCCAGGGGTGGGGAATCAGCCCCAGCATTTT